One sample yielded the 25 T cell receptor beta chains listed below, sequenced in a study of cytomegalovirus exposure and HLA in healthy donors. The PCR had 60 Vbeta and 13 Jbeta primers. Using immunoSEQ multiplex PCR, the repertoire was profiled, and TCRdb retains in-frame clones only, with some absent. The sample contains 150,000 or so clones, about 80% of which appear only once. Material for sequencing was PBMCs. The receptors here all came from a man aged 25 to 40 in good health and CMV-seropositive.

The chain has TRBV7-2 and TRBJ2-1, with a weak D call TRBD1 (6 bases). V was trimmed by 4 bases and J by 1 base, leaving 14 bases between them. This CDR3 has 16 amino acids. Germline assignment: CDR1 SGHTA and CDR2 FQGNSA. In nucleotides, the CDR3 is TGTGCCAGCAGCTCCGTATTTGGACAGTCCTACAATGAGCAGTTCTTC. Encoded protein: CASSSVFGQSYNEQFF. The full variable domain, its missing parts supplied by reference TRBV7-2 and TRBJ2-1, is GAGVSQSPSNKVTEKGKDVELRCDPISGHTALYWYRQSLGQGLEFLIYFQGNSAPDKSGLPSDRFSAERTGGSVSTLTIQRTQQEDSAVYLCASSSVFGQSYNEQFFGPGTRLTVL.

The chain combines TRBV12-5 with TRBJ1-6; D is perhaps TRBD1 (5 bases). Trimming took 10 bases from V and 3 from J, leaving 16 bases between them. The V gene's germline CDR1 is LGHNT and CDR2 FRNRAP. The CDR3 runs 15 residues. This CDR3 reads CATQAGLNYNSPLHF. CDR3 coding DNA: TGTGCTACTCAGGCGGGGCTCAACTATAATTCACCCCTCCACTTT.

The chain uses TRBV4-1 and TRBJ1-1, with TRBD1 matching over 8 bases. The trim removed 6 bases at V and 3 bases at J, leaving 15 bases unmatched. Germline values: CDR1 MGHRA, CDR2 YSYEKL. The CDR3 is 17 residues long. The CDR3 bases are TGCGCCAGCAGTGCTCTCGGACAGGGAAGTTTGGACACTGAAGCTTTCTTT. Translating gives CASSALGQGSLDTEAFF.

This clone was observed once. The CDR3 here is CASSPGGWPGEQFF. CDR3 DNA sequence: TGTGCCAGCAGCCCGGGGGGTTGGCCAGGTGAGCAGTTCTTC. The chain links TRBV9 to TRBJ2-1, with 7 bases that match TRBD2. Germline V gene sequence: CDR1 SGDLS, CDR2 YYNGEE. CDR3 length equals 14 residues. The trim removed 4 bases at V and 9 bases at J, leaving 10 bases unmatched.

This clone occurred a few times. The CDR3 loop is CASSDSTPGGQFYGYTF. CDR3 DNA sequence: TGTGCCAGCAGTGACTCGACGCCCGGAGGGCAGTTCTATGGCTACACCTTC. This rearrangement joins TRBV25-1 to TRBJ1-2, with no clear D. The CDR3 is made up of 17 amino acids. CDR1 and CDR2 (germline): MGHDK, SYGVNS. V lost 3 bases and J 4 bases, leaving 21 bases between the germline ends.

The chain uses TRBV19 and TRBJ2-1; 8 bases match TRBD2. This CDR3 is 13 amino acids long. CDR1 and CDR2 (germline): LNHDA, SQIVND (reference sequence). V lost 7 bases, J lost 6 bases, and 5 bases stayed unmatched. The CDR3 DNA reads TGTGCCAGTACCCCAGGACTAGCCAATGAGCAGTTCTTC. Its translation: CASTPGLANEQFF.

J is TRBJ2-1 and V is TRBV7-2; 15 nucleotides line up with TRBD2. Unmatched junction bases numbered 5, after V lost 5 bases and J lost 9 bases. The CDR3 is 15 amino acids. From germline, CDR1 is SGHTA and CDR2 FQGNSA. The CDR3 sequence is CASSGLAGGGGEQFF. CDR3 nucleotides: TGTGCCAGCAGCGGACTAGCGGGAGGGGGGGGTGAGCAGTTCTTC.

This chain links TRBV27 with TRBJ1-1; the match to TRBD1 covers 7 bases. Trimming at V came to 5 bases and at J to 1 base, leaving 4 bases not matched to a gene. The CDR3 totals 14 residues. CDR1 and CDR2 (germline): MNHEY, SMNVEV (reference sequence). In DNA, the CDR3 is TGTGCCAGCAGTCCACAGGGGTCGAACACTGAAGCTTTCTTT. It encodes CASSPQGSNTEAFF.

This sequence joins TRBV4-1 and TRBJ2-7; 9 nucleotides align to TRBD1. Per germline, CDR1 MGHRA and CDR2 YSYEKL. V gave up 2 bases and J gave up 2 bases; unmatched junction bases: 10. CDR3 length: 17 residues. The CDR3 loop reads CASSQKPGTGTTYEQYF. The CDR3 DNA is TGCGCCAGCAGCCAAAAACCCGGGACAGGGACGACCTACGAGCAGTACTTC.

The genes are TRBV21-1 and TRBJ2-7; the table's D call, TRBD2, was not checked against the DNA. TRBV21-1 counts as a pseudogene. This CDR3 region has 10 residues. CDR3 amino acids: CASSWTKQYF. The DNA for the CDR3 is TGTGCCAGCAGTTGGACTAAGCAGTACTTC.

V is TRBV5-1 and J is TRBJ1-3, with unresolved D. CDR3 length: 15 amino acids. Per the germline V gene, CDR1 is SGHRS and CDR2 is YFSETQ. V lost 0 bases to trimming and J lost 6 bases, with 13 bases between them. The CDR3 nucleotides are TGCGCCAGCAGCTTGGAGGGAGGGCCTTTAAACACCATATATTTT. Its protein product is CASSLEGGPLNTIYF.

J is TRBJ2-5 and V is TRBV5-1; D ambiguous. V lost 1 base and J lost 11, with 21 bases in between. Germline V lookup: CDR1 SGHRS, CDR2 YFSETQ. The CDR3 spans 15 residues. The CDR3 sequence is CASSLSGSMLGGQYF. The CDR3, as DNA: TGCGCCAGCAGCTTGTCTGGCAGTATGCTAGGTGGGCAGTACTTC.

The CDR3 region has the DNA TGTGCCTGGAGGGCAGGGGAGGGTCAGCCCCAGCATTTT. This codes for CAWRAGEGQPQHF. The rearrangement uses TRBV30 and TRBJ1-5, with D maybe TRBD1 (6 bases). Germline V CDR1 and CDR2: GTSNPN, SVGIG (reference sequence). CDR3 size: 13 residues. Trimming cost V 3 bases and J 6 bases, with 12 bases left between them.

The rearrangement joins TRBV5-6 to TRBJ1-4; TRBD1 aligns across 10 bases. The germline CDR1 and CDR2 sequences are SGHDT and YYEEEE. V gave up 1 base and J gave up 8 bases; unmatched junction bases: 14. The CDR3 is 18 amino acids. CDR3 loop: CASSLQGGQGSFGEKLFF. DNA for the CDR3: TGTGCCAGCAGCTTGCAGGGGGGACAGGGGAGTTTCGGCGAAAAACTGTTTTTT. The complete variable domain, with remaining parts taken from reference TRBV5-6 and TRBJ1-4, reads DAGVTQSPTHLIKTRGQQVTLRCSPKSGHDTVSWYQQALGQGPQFIFQYYEEEERQRGNFPDRFSGHQFPNYSSELNVNALLLGDSALYLCASSLQGGQGSFGEKLFFGSGTQLSVL.

In its sample, this clone was seen once. The chain recombines TRBV7-9 with TRBJ1-4; no clear D gene. The CDR3 has 15 amino acids. In germline, CDR1 is SEHNR, CDR2 FQNEAQ (reference sequence). V was clipped by 5 bases and J by 0 bases, with 10 bases between them. The CDR3 loop is CASSPDLATNEKLFF. CDR3 DNA: TGTGCCAGCAGCCCCGACTTGGCAACTAATGAAAAACTGTTTTTT.

The chain has TRBV5-8 and TRBJ2-1, with D tentatively TRBD2 (5 bases). V lost 2 bases and J lost 7, with 19 bases in between. This CDR3 has 16 residues. Germline loops: CDR1 SGHTS, CDR2 YDEGEE. The DNA for the CDR3 is TGTGCCAGCAGCTTTCGGGGAAACCAGTGGTCAAATGAGCAGTTCTTC. It translates to CASSFRGNQWSNEQFF.

The chain is built from TRBV28 and TRBJ1-4, with D tentatively TRBD1 (6 bases). The CDR3 is made up of 14 amino acids. Germline assignment: CDR1 MDHEN and CDR2 SYDVKM. V lost 8 bases and J 8 bases, leaving 18 bases between the germline ends. The CDR3 nucleotides read TGTGCCAGCCGAGGGGGGGCAGAGGGGGAAAAACTGTTTTTT. Translation: CASRGGAEGEKLFF.

The chain employs TRBV13 and TRBJ2-5; 7 bases map to TRBD1. Germline V lookup: CDR1 PRHDT, CDR2 FYEKMQ (reference sequence). With V trimmed by 4 bases and J by 2 bases, 4 bases remained unmatched. This CDR3 is 14 amino acids long. CDR3 residues: CASSSGQTQETQYF. CDR3 DNA: TGTGCCAGCAGCTCGGGACAGACTCAAGAGACCCAGTACTTC.

V usage is TRBV7-2 and J usage is TRBJ2-3; 7 bases line up with TRBD2. The germline gives CDR1 SGHTA, CDR2 FQGNSA. J was trimmed by 0 bases and V by 4 bases; bases with no gene match: 10. The CDR3 contains 17 residues. CDR3 amino acids: CASSSSGTHRSTDTQYF. The CDR3 region has the DNA TGTGCCAGCAGCTCCAGCGGGACGCATAGAAGCACAGATACGCAGTATTTT. The full variable domain, its missing parts supplied by reference TRBV7-2 and TRBJ2-3, is GAGVSQSPSNKVTEKGKDVELRCDPISGHTALYWYRQSLGQGLEFLIYFQGNSAPDKSGLPSDRFSAERTGGSVSTLTIQRTQQEDSAVYLCASSSSGTHRSTDTQYFGPGTRLTVL.

The DNA for the CDR3 is TGTGCCAGCAGTTTAACGTATTTGGCCCAGAACTACGAGCAGTACTTC. Translation gives CASSLTYLAQNYEQYF. The chain links TRBV27 to TRBJ2-7; no clear D. The CDR3 totals 16 residues. Germline V lookup: CDR1 MNHEY, CDR2 SMNVEV (reference sequence). The V end lost 2 bases, the J end lost 3 bases, and 17 bases lay between the germline ends.

This sequence joins TRBV15 and TRBJ2-5; 8 bases are shared with TRBD1. This CDR3 has 14 amino acids. Germline assignment: CDR1 LNHNV and CDR2 YYDKDF (reference sequence). V was clipped by 2 bases and J by 2 bases; unmatched bases: 1. Written as DNA, the CDR3 is TGTGCCACCAGCAGACACAGGGGGCAAGAGACCCAGTACTTC. Its translation is CATSRHRGQETQYF.

The chain joins TRBV28 to TRBJ2-1; the match to TRBD1 covers 10 bases. V was pared by 5 bases and J by 7 bases, with 8 bases of the junction left unmatched. The CDR3 runs 15 residues. CDR1 is MDHEN, CDR2 SYDVKM, per germline. CDR3 nucleotides: TGTGCCAGCAGTACCGGACAGGGGGTTTGGAATGAGCAGTTCTTC. Encoded protein: CASSTGQGVWNEQFF. Full variable domain (remainder filled in from reference TRBV28 and TRBJ2-1): DVKVTQSSRYLVKRTGEKVFLECVQDMDHENMFWYRQDPGLGLRLIYFSYDVKMKEKGDIPEGYSVSREKKERFSLILESASTNQTSMYLCASSTGQGVWNEQFFGPGTRLTVL.

This clone came up once. The rearrangement joins TRBV9 to TRBJ2-3; TRBD1 matches 11 bases. CDR3 length: 15 residues. The junction had 3 bases not matched to a gene; V was cut back by 3 bases and J by 3 bases. Germline V gene lookup returns CDR1 SGDLS and CDR2 YYNGEE. CDR3 in DNA: TGTGCCAGCAGCGCCGGACAGGGGGCAACAGATACGCAGTATTTT. It encodes CASSAGQGATDTQYF.

The chain joins TRBV7-9 to TRBJ2-3, with a possible D match to TRBD2 (6 bases). The CDR3 has 16 amino acids. V was cut by 4 bases and J by 1 base, with 15 bases left in between. Looked up from germline, CDR1 is SEHNR and CDR2 is FQNEAQ (reference sequence). CDR3 protein: CASSYYAWEGTDTQYF. The CDR3 nucleotides read TGTGCCAGCAGCTACTATGCTTGGGAGGGCACAGATACGCAGTATTTT.

V gene TRBV5-1 combines with J gene TRBJ1-1; 8 bases agree with TRBD1. The CDR3 covers 17 residues. CDR1 SGHRS and CDR2 YFSETQ come from the germline V gene. The ends lost 0 bases at V and 0 bases at J; junction bases unmatched: 7. The chain's CDR3 is CASSLVGTGLMNTEAFF. For the CDR3, the DNA is TGCGCCAGCAGCTTGGTGGGGACAGGCCTCATGAACACTGAAGCTTTCTTT.